These 14 T cell receptor beta chains originate from one sample sequenced in a study of OX40 agonist ivuxolimab in advanced cancers. Libraries were prepared by immunoSEQ multiplex PCR; TCRdb keeps only in-frame clonotypes and omits some of them. The repertoire holds tens of thousands of clones, with 90% to 95% as singletons. Material: CD4+ or CD8+ T cells sorted from blood, obtained in a trial of the OX40 agonist ivuxolimab. These receptors were obtained from an adult with an advanced solid tumor such as melanoma, head and neck, liver or kidney cancer.

The genes are TRBV18 and TRBJ2-5, with D uncertain. Germline V gene lookup returns CDR1 KGHSH and CDR2 LQKENI. Trimming shortened V by 5 bases and J by 1 base, and 14 bases separated the two germline ends. The CDR3 extends over 15 amino acids. The CDR3 reads CASSGDGVTQETQYF. The CDR3 bases are TGTGCCAGCTCAGGAGACGGAGTAACCCAAGAGACCCAGTACTTC.

The chain joins TRBV28 to TRBJ1-3; 7 bases are shared with TRBD1. CDR1 MDHEN and CDR2 SYDVKM come from the germline V gene. The CDR3 is 15 amino acids. J was trimmed by 2 bases and V by 5 bases; bases with no gene match: 6. The CDR3 reads CASSKTGKAGNTIYF. The CDR3 DNA sequence: TGTGCCAGCAGTAAGACAGGGAAGGCTGGAAACACCATATATTTT.

The DNA for the CDR3 is TGTGCCAGCAGCTCCAGGACAGGGGGCGCGGATACGCAGTATTTT. Translation: CASSSRTGGADTQYF. The chain joins TRBV7-2 to TRBJ2-3; 11 bases map to TRBD1. Per the germline V gene, CDR1 is SGHTA and CDR2 is FQGNSA. The J segment lost 6 bases and the V segment lost 4 bases, leaving 6 bases of the junction unmatched. This CDR3 comprises 15 residues.

V is TRBV5-1 and J is TRBJ1-4; 8 nucleotides agree with TRBD1. The CDR3 runs 15 residues. V shed 4 bases, J shed 1 base, and the junction held 3 bases outside the gene matches. Germline loops: CDR1 SGHRS, CDR2 YFSETQ. The CDR3 loop reads CASSAGTGTNEKLFF. In nucleotides, the CDR3 is TGCGCCAGCAGCGCCGGGACAGGAACTAATGAAAAACTGTTTTTT.

V usage is TRBV7-9 and J usage is TRBJ1-3; D ambiguous. Per germline, CDR1 SEHNR and CDR2 FQNEAQ (reference sequence). With 1 base removed from V and 3 bases from J, the gap between germline ends came to 13 bases. The CDR3 is 16 amino acids. CDR3 amino acids: CASSLGEGLFGNTIYF. The CDR3 DNA sequence: TGTGCCAGCAGCTTAGGAGAGGGTTTATTTGGAAACACCATATATTTT.

The chain combines TRBV28 with TRBJ2-5, with 9 bases that match TRBD1. Per the germline V gene, CDR1 is MDHEN and CDR2 is SYDVKM. The CDR3 is 15 residues long. V lost 4 bases to trimming and J lost 4 bases; unmatched junction nucleotides: 7. The CDR3 region is CASSSYRGPGETQYF. The CDR3 DNA reads TGTGCCAGCAGTTCCTACAGGGGGCCGGGAGAGACCCAGTACTTC.

The V call is TRBV5-1, the J call TRBJ2-7; 8 bases are shared with TRBD2. The CDR3 covers 15 residues. With V trimmed by 4 bases and J by 0 bases, 6 bases remained unmatched. CDR1 SGHRS and CDR2 YFSETQ come from the germline V gene. CDR3: CASSPLAGTSYEQYF. CDR3 sequence (DNA): TGCGCCAGCAGCCCTTTAGCGGGAACCTCCTACGAGCAGTACTTC.

This clone occurred a few times. This chain joins TRBV10-3 and TRBJ2-7; D possibly corresponds to TRBD2 (5 bases). The CDR3 has 15 residues. The germline gives CDR1 ENHRY, CDR2 SYGVKD. Trimming removed 4 bases from V and 4 bases from J, with 17 bases in between. CDR3: CAISGLGVGGYEQYF. The DNA of the CDR3 is TGTGCCATCAGTGGACTGGGAGTAGGCGGATACGAGCAGTACTTC.

The rearrangement uses TRBV2 and TRBJ1-2; D remains unclear. Germline V gives CDR1 SNHLY, CDR2 FYNNEI. The CDR3 is made up of 12 amino acids. V was shortened by 9 bases and J by 1 base, with 9 bases between the two germline ends. CDR3 sequence reads: CASRTDNYGYTF. DNA of the CDR3: TGTGCCAGTCGGACGGATAACTATGGCTACACCTTC.

This clone was found once. V and J are TRBV10-2 and TRBJ2-7; 12 positions match TRBD2. The CDR3 contains 14 residues. V gave up 8 bases and J gave up 3 bases; unmatched junction bases: 5. Germline loops: CDR1 WSHSY, CDR2 SAAADI. In DNA, the CDR3 is TGCGCCAGCGGTCGGACTAGCGGGAACTACGAGCAGTACTTC. Translating it yields CASGRTSGNYEQYF.

V gene TRBV11-2 combines with J gene TRBJ2-1, with D tentatively TRBD2 (5 bases). In germline, CDR1 is SGHAT, CDR2 FQNNGV. Trimming stripped 5 bases from V and 5 bases from J, with 13 bases between. The CDR3 loop spans 14 amino acids. The CDR3 region is CASSTSYGNNEQFF. In nucleotides, the CDR3 is TGTGCCAGCAGCACTAGTTACGGGAACAATGAGCAGTTCTTC.

The V call is TRBV28, the J call TRBJ2-3; a weak D match, TRBD1 (6 bases). Per germline, CDR1 MDHEN and CDR2 SYDVKM. Trimming removed 6 bases at V and 2 bases at J, with 12 bases between. The CDR3 is made up of 14 amino acids. CDR3 DNA sequence: TGTGCCAGCAGCACGGGACATTCCACAGATACGCAGTATTTT. The encoded protein is CASSTGHSTDTQYF.

V and J are TRBV18 and TRBJ2-1, with a possible D match to TRBD2 (6 bases). Trimming took 3 bases from V and 3 from J, leaving 12 bases between them. The V gene's germline CDR1 is KGHSH and CDR2 LQKENI. CDR3 length: 15 amino acids. CDR3 sequence (DNA): TGTGCCAGCTCACCGGGTAGCGGATTCTACAATGAGCAGTTCTTC. Protein: CASSPGSGFYNEQFF.

The chain combines TRBV2 with TRBJ1-5; a weak D match, TRBD1 (6 bases). Germline lookup yields CDR1 SNHLY and CDR2 FYNNEI. V was pared by 3 bases and J by 7 bases, with 13 bases between. The CDR3 extends over 14 amino acids. As DNA, the CDR3 is TGTGCCAGCAGTGACAAGGCAGGGGACCAGCCCCAGCATTTT. Encoded protein: CASSDKAGDQPQHF. The full variable domain, its missing parts supplied by reference TRBV2 and TRBJ1-5, is EPEVTQTPSHQVTQMGQEVILRCVPISNHLYFYWYRQILGQKVEFLVSFYNNEISEKSEIFDDQFSVERPDGSNFTLKIRSTKLEDSAMYFCASSDKAGDQPQHFGDGTRLSIL.